This is a list of T cell receptor beta chains from one sample in a study of tumor-infiltrating lymphocytes in primary liver carcinoma. TCRdb passed the multiplex PCR reads through MiXCR, listing each CDR3 protein once. Here the sample spans about 200,000 distinct CDR3 sequences, just under 85% being singletons. Sequenced material: tumor tissue from primary liver carcinoma. These receptors were taken from a man between 40 and 49 years old with primary liver carcinoma and hepatitis B virus infection. CDR3s include the opening cysteine and the closing phenylalanine or tryptophan. The D gene is left open where the match is weak. Some rows mark clone size as missing; the rest say once, few, many or name a class of expanded clone.

CDR3 DNA | CDR3 protein | J gene | D gene | V gene | clone size
TGCAGCGTTGGGGCTAGCGCAGCGAACACCGGGGAGCTGCTTTTT | CSVGASAANTGELLF | TRBJ2-2 | - | TRBV29-1 | -
TGTGCCAGCAGTTTCCTCAGCGGGAGGGCCAAATACGTCAATGAGCAGTTCTTC | CASSFLSGRAKYVNEQFF | TRBJ2-1 | TRBD2 | TRBV28 | -
TGCGCCAGCAGCCAAGATGCATCCTACAATGTGCAGTTCTTC | CASSQDASYNVQFF | TRBJ2-1 | - | TRBV4-3 | -
TGCAGCATCGGAACTCAGGAAAAACTGTTTTTT | CSIGTQEKLFF | TRBJ1-4 | - | TRBV29-1 | -
TGTGCCAGCAGCTATGGTAGGGGGGACATGACCCCCTTCTACGAGCAGTACTTC | CASSYGRGDMTPFYEQYF | TRBJ2-7 | - | TRBV12-3/TRBV12-4 | -
TGTGCCAGCAGCCTCGGGACTTCTCCCTACAATGAGCAGTACTTC | CASSLGTSPYNEQYF | TRBJ2-7 | - | TRBV11-2 | -
TGTGCCAGCAGCTTTCGGGCAAACACCGGGGGGCTGTTTTTT | CASSFRANTGGLFF | TRBJ2-2 | - | TRBV11-1 | once
TGTGCCAGCAGCCCCCTTAGGACTCTCACAGATACGCAGTATTTT | CASSPLRTLTDTQYF | TRBJ2-3 | - | TRBV7-8 | many
TGTGCCAGCAGCTTAAGAGGTTGGGACACTCAAGAGACCCAGTACTTC | CASSLRGWDTQETQYF | TRBJ2-5 | - | TRBV7-8 | many
TGTGTGTGCAGTGATAGGGGGCCCATAGATACGCAGTATTTT | CVCSDRGPIDTQYF | TRBJ2-3 | TRBD1 | TRBV6-1 | -
TGTAGCGTCCTGGATGGCGACCGGGTAGGAGAGCAGTTCTTC | CSVLDGDRVGEQFF | TRBJ2-1 | - | TRBV29-1 | -
TGTGCCAGCAGCCAATGGGTAGCGGGAGAGCCGGTTGGGACAGATATGCAGTATTTT | CASSQWVAGEPVGTDMQYF | TRBJ2-3 | TRBD2 | TRBV4-2 | -
TGCGCCAGCAGCCAAGATCCGGGGACTGCCGGGAATCAGTCCCAGCATTTT | CASSQDPGTAGNQSQHF | TRBJ1-5 | - | TRBV4-1 | -
TGCGCCAGCACCCAAACCCCAGACCGGGACAGCGAGCAGTACTTC | CASTQTPDRDSEQYF | TRBJ2-7 | TRBD1 | TRBV4-3 | -
TGTGCCAGCAGTTCTGGGGGAAGCTCAGTTGGAGCCCGCACAGATACGCGGTATTTT | CASSSGGSSVGARTDTRYF | TRBJ2-3 | - | TRBV11-1 | -
TGCGCCAGCAGCCCCGAAGGCAATGAGCAGTTCTTC | CASSPEGNEQFF | TRBJ2-1 | - | TRBV5-1 | many
TGCAGCGTCTCTCATGGCAGGGCTAAAGCTCTATTT | CSVSHGRAKALF | TRBJ1-1 | - | TRBV29-1 | once